Shown below are 8 T cell receptor beta chains from a single sample sequenced in a study of cytomegalovirus exposure and HLA in healthy donors. The PCR contained 60 Vbeta and 13 Jbeta primers. TCRdb's table, derived via immunoSEQ multiplex PCR, lists solely in-frame clones and lacks some. The data contain about 150,000 clones, more than 70% of them singletons. The sample was PBMCs. The origin of the receptors is a male donor in good health and CMV-seronegative.

This clone was recorded only once. The CDR3 reads CASSSGGAGDTQYF. The CDR3 nucleotides are TGTGCCAGCAGTTCCGGGGGGGCCGGAGATACGCAGTATTTT. The chain uses TRBV5-4 and TRBJ2-3; 8 positions match TRBD2. The CDR3 has 14 amino acids. Germline V lookup: CDR1 SGHNT, CDR2 YYREEE (reference sequence). The V gene end was trimmed by 5 bases and the J gene end by 5 bases; junction bases not matched to a gene: 7. Variable domain in full (rest from reference TRBV5-4 and TRBJ2-3): ETGVTQSPTHLIKTRGQQVTLRCSSQSGHNTVSWYQQALGQGPQFIFQYYREEENGRGNFPPRFSGLQFPNYSSELNVNALELDDSALYLCASSSGGAGDTQYFGPGTRLTVL.

This chain connects TRBV2 to TRBJ2-3; 8 bases agree with TRBD1. CDR1 is SNHLY, CDR2 FYNNEI, per germline. Germline trimming cut 6 bases from V and 2 bases from J; bases unmatched to any gene: 4. The CDR3 spans 14 residues. CDR3 in DNA: TGTGCCAGCAGGGACAGGGTGGCCACAGATACGCAGTATTTT. Translated: CASRDRVATDTQYF. Supplemented by reference TRBV2 and TRBJ2-3, the full variable domain reads EPEVTQTPSHQVTQMGQEVILRCVPISNHLYFYWYRQILGQKVEFLVSFYNNEISEKSEIFDDQFSVERPDGSNFTLKIRSTKLEDSAMYFCASRDRVATDTQYFGPGTRLTVL.

This chain connects TRBV4-3 to TRBJ2-7; D unresolved. The CDR3 sequence is 14 residues long. In germline, CDR1 is LGHNA, CDR2 YSLEER. V was cut by 1 base and J by 2 bases, with 9 bases left in between. The CDR3 spells CASSQGLGTYEQYF. CDR3 nucleotide sequence: TGCGCCAGCAGCCAAGGCCTGGGCACCTACGAGCAGTACTTC.

This chain uses TRBV28 with TRBJ1-2, with no clear D. CDR1 and CDR2 from the germline V gene are MDHEN and SYDVKM. The V and J ends lost 5 bases and 6 bases respectively, with 19 bases between them. The CDR3 is 15 residues long. The CDR3 loop is CASSGTRRGINGYTF. CDR3 in DNA: TGTGCCAGCAGTGGCACCCGGCGAGGTATTAATGGCTACACCTTC.

There are a few counts of this clone. This rearrangement joins TRBV7-8 to TRBJ2-7; D is uncertain. From germline, CDR1 is SGHVS and CDR2 FQNEAQ. There are 14 residues in the CDR3. The V gene lost 1 base and the J gene lost 7 bases, with 14 bases spanning the gap. This chain's CDR3 is CASSLGLGGDEQYF. CDR3 in DNA: TGTGCCAGCAGCTTAGGATTGGGTGGAGATGAGCAGTACTTC.

The chain joins TRBV7-6 to TRBJ2-3; tentative D call: TRBD2 (5 bases). The CDR3 runs 16 residues. Germline V gives CDR1 SGHVS, CDR2 FNYEAQ. The ends were cut back, 5 bases at V and 4 bases at J, with 19 bases in the middle. Here the CDR3 DNA reads TGTGCCAGCAGCATGCAGCCCGCCGGGAACTCAGATACGCAGTATTTT. Its protein product is CASSMQPAGNSDTQYF. Based on the CDR3 plus reference TRBV7-6 and TRBJ2-3, the full variable domain is GAGVSQSPRYKVTKRGQDVALRCDPISGHVSLYWYRQALGQGPEFLTYFNYEAQQDKSGLPNDRFSAERPEGSISTLTIQRTEQRDSAMYRCASSMQPAGNSDTQYFGPGTRLTVL.

The table lists this clone with a count of one. The chain employs TRBV29-1 and TRBJ1-1; no clear D gene. The CDR3 length is 12 residues. The germline V gene encodes CDR1 SQVTM and CDR2 ANQGSEA. Trimming removed 5 bases from V and 0 bases from J, with 7 bases in between. The CDR3 DNA follows: TGCAGCGTTCTCCGGGTGAACACTGAAGCTTTCTTT. Translated, it gives CSVLRVNTEAFF.

V and J are TRBV5-1 and TRBJ2-7; tentative D call: TRBD2 (5 bases). CDR3 length: 14 amino acids. The germline V and J ends were trimmed by 3 bases and 0 bases, with 10 bases remaining between them. Per germline, CDR1 SGHRS and CDR2 YFSETQ. CDR3 region: CASSWTATSYEQYF. As DNA, the CDR3 is TGCGCCAGCAGCTGGACTGCGACCTCCTACGAGCAGTACTTC. Based on the CDR3 plus reference TRBV5-1 and TRBJ2-7, the full variable domain is KAGVTQTPRYLIKTRGQQVTLSCSPISGHRSVSWYQQTPGQGLQFLFEYFSETQRNKGNFPGRFSGRQFSNSRSEMNVSTLELGDSALYLCASSWTATSYEQYFGPGTRLTVT.